The entry below gives a single TCR beta chain sequence along with its context. Its antigen is currently unknown. The data were taken from a study of shared clonotypes between healthy human individuals. Healthy and HIV-negative, the adult donors had no recent acute infections or vaccinations. About 30,000 T cell genomes, or about 320 ng DNA, went into unsorted PBMC replicate PCRs. Here immunoSEQ multiplex PCR was the method, and the copy in TCRdb shows in-frame clones only, minus some. The top ten clones hold approximately 12% of a sample with under 600,000 clones, 75% to 80% of them seen once. Whole-study findings and limits: Only blood samples were collected, and tissue repertoires likely differ. Depth of sequencing was expected to influence donor clonotype sharing.

The germline CDR1 and CDR2 sequences are SGHNT and YYREEE (reference sequence). Trimming shortened V by 4 bases and J by 9 bases, and 20 bases separated the two germline ends. This CDR3 comprises 15 residues. The sequence was obtained from a woman between 40 and 55 years old in good health. Some clones in this sample may be carry-over from other donors' samples. This chain connects TRBV5-4 to TRBJ2-1; perhaps TRBD1 as D (6 bases). Sequenced sample: PBMCs. CDR3: CASSRPGQGWGEQFF. The CDR3 DNA follows: TGTGCCAGCAGCCGTCCGGGGCAGGGGTGGGGTGAGCAGTTCTTC. Based on the CDR3 plus reference TRBV5-4 and TRBJ2-1, the full variable domain is ETGVTQSPTHLIKTRGQQVTLRCSSQSGHNTVSWYQQALGQGPQFIFQYYREEENGRGNFPPRFSGLQFPNYSSELNVNALELDDSALYLCASSRPGQGWGEQFFGPGTRLTVL.